A single sample is the source of the 27 T cell receptor beta chains below, sequenced in a study of shared clonotypes between healthy human individuals. TCRdb's table, derived via immunoSEQ multiplex PCR, lists solely in-frame clones and lacks some. The table shows about 1,800,000 clones, with less than 95% occurring only once. Naive CD8 populations comprised CD45RO-negative cells positively selected for CCR7, excluding terminally differentiated effector memory CD45RA+ cells. Input material: naive CD8+ T cells sorted from blood. The receptors here all came from a man between 18 and 35 years old in good health.

The chain combines TRBV5-6 with TRBJ1-2; TRBD1 matches 8 bases. The V gene end was trimmed by 1 base and the J gene end by 4 bases; junction bases not matched to a gene: 3. Germline V gene sequence: CDR1 SGHDT, CDR2 YYEEEE. The CDR3 runs 14 residues. DNA for the CDR3: TGTGCCAGCAGCTTGTATACAGGGGGCTATGGCTACACCTTC. Residues: CASSLYTGGYGYTF.

This CDR3 reads CASSPLGLSYNEQFF. DNA for the CDR3: TGTGCCAGCAGCCCCCTTGGCCTCTCCTACAATGAGCAGTTCTTC. V usage is TRBV9 and J usage is TRBJ2-1; no reliable D call. The CDR3 runs to 15 residues. Germline assignment: CDR1 SGDLS and CDR2 YYNGEE. Between the trimmed V and J ends, which lost 4 bases and 0 bases, there was a span of 11 bases.

This clone was seen a single time. V is TRBV27 and J is TRBJ1-1; no reliable D call. The germline gives CDR1 MNHEY, CDR2 SMNVEV (reference sequence). Trimming took 6 bases from V and 5 from J, leaving 16 bases between them. The CDR3 sequence is 14 residues long. The CDR3 sequence is CASSSAGLFTEAFF. The CDR3 DNA sequence: TGTGCCAGCAGCTCCGCCGGACTTTTTACTGAAGCTTTCTTT.

The chain carries TRBV27 and TRBJ1-5, with TRBD1 matching 9 bases. This CDR3 has 15 amino acids. CDR1 and CDR2 from the germline V gene are MNHEY and SMNVEV (reference sequence). V lost 11 bases, J lost 1 base, and 9 bases stayed unmatched. CDR3 nucleotide sequence: TGTGCCTCGGGACAGGGAGTAATAAGCAATCAGCCCCAGCATTTT. It yields the protein CASGQGVISNQPQHF.

Comments on this clone: This sample includes further DNA sequences coding for the same CDR3. This chain uses TRBV10-2 with TRBJ1-5, with D possibly being TRBD1 (5 bases). The CDR3 totals 12 residues. Between the trimmed V and J ends, which lost 2 bases and 7 bases, there was a span of 6 bases. From germline, CDR1 is WSHSY and CDR2 SAAADI. Written as DNA, the CDR3 is TGCGCCAGCAGTGAGGGGGGGCAGCCCCAGCATTTT. Amino acid sequence: CASSEGGQPQHF.

This chain uses TRBV7-8 with TRBJ1-2; D gene unclear. V was clipped by 1 base and J by 5 bases, with 20 bases between them. Germline CDR1 reads SGHVS; CDR2 reads FQNEAQ. This CDR3 has 17 amino acids. CDR3 coding DNA: TGTGCCAGCAGCTTAGGCATGGCGGGCAGTCCCGGGTATGGCTACACCTTC. Its translation is CASSLGMAGSPGYGYTF. Full variable domain (missing parts from reference TRBV7-8 and TRBJ1-2): GAGVSQSPRYKVAKRGQDVALRCDPISGHVSLFWYQQALGQGPEFLTYFQNEAQLDKSGLPSDRFFAERPEGSVSTLKIQRTQQEDSAVYLCASSLGMAGSPGYGYTFGSGTRLTVV.

This chain uses TRBV9 with TRBJ2-2, with TRBD1 matching 11 bases. Germline values: CDR1 SGDLS, CDR2 YYNGEE. This CDR3 has 15 residues. The J segment lost 4 bases and the V segment lost 4 bases, leaving 3 bases of the junction unmatched. The CDR3 loop reads CASSPGTGGTGELFF. Here the CDR3 DNA reads TGTGCCAGCAGCCCCGGGACAGGGGGCACCGGGGAGCTGTTTTTT.

CDR3 nucleotides: TGTGCCAGCAGCGTTTCCCCCGGGACAGGGAGGGGTAGCTATGGCTACACCTTC. The encoded protein is CASSVSPGTGRGSYGYTF. This chain joins TRBV9 and TRBJ1-2, with 9 bases aligning to TRBD1. The CDR3 extends over 18 amino acids. The germline V gene has CDR1 SGDLS and CDR2 YYNGEE. The V and J ends lost 2 bases and 4 bases, in that order; junction bases with no gene match: 15.

The rearrangement links TRBV7-2 to TRBJ2-2; 7 bases align to TRBD1. The CDR3 has 15 residues. V gave up 5 bases and J gave up 2 bases; unmatched junction bases: 5. Germline V gene sequence: CDR1 SGHTA, CDR2 FQGNSA. Here the CDR3 reads CASSDGTANTGELFF. CDR3 coding DNA: TGTGCCAGCAGCGACGGGACAGCCAACACCGGGGAGCTGTTTTTT.

This sequence joins TRBV9 and TRBJ2-2; the D gene is possibly TRBD2 (5 bases). The germline V gene has CDR1 SGDLS and CDR2 YYNGEE. This CDR3 has 14 residues. Trimming stripped 6 bases from V and 0 bases from J, with 9 bases between. CDR3 protein: CASNSEANTGELFF. DNA for the CDR3: TGTGCCAGCAATAGCGAAGCGAACACCGGGGAGCTGTTTTTT.

The chain carries TRBV7-9 and TRBJ1-2; D ambiguous. There are 15 residues in the CDR3. The V gene lost 5 bases and the J gene lost 2 bases, with 15 bases spanning the gap. Germline values: CDR1 SEHNR, CDR2 FQNEAQ (reference sequence). The DNA of the CDR3 is TGTGCCAGCAGCCCTACAGAAATCTGGAACTATGGCTACACCTTC. It yields the protein CASSPTEIWNYGYTF.

The chain links TRBV7-9 to TRBJ2-7; possible D gene TRBD2, 7 bases. Trimming removed 5 bases from V and 1 base from J, with 18 bases in between. Germline CDR1 SEHNR, CDR2 FQNEAQ (reference sequence). The CDR3 loop spans 16 amino acids. DNA for the CDR3: TGTGCCAGCAGCCCGTGGACAGTGGGGGGGTCCTACGAGCAGTACTTC. Translation: CASSPWTVGGSYEQYF.

This rearrangement joins TRBV6-6 to TRBJ2-7; TRBD1 matches at 12 bases. V lost 5 bases to trimming and J lost 5 bases; unmatched junction nucleotides: 7. Germline CDR1 MNHNY, CDR2 SVGAGI (reference sequence). The CDR3 spans 15 residues. The CDR3 sequence: CASSGTGGRGDEQYF. Written as DNA, the CDR3 is TGTGCCAGCAGTGGGACAGGGGGCAGGGGGGACGAGCAGTACTTC.

This clone appeared a few times. V usage is TRBV7-6 and J usage is TRBJ2-1; 7 nucleotides line up with TRBD2. Trimming took 3 bases from V and 6 from J; bases not matched to a gene: 2. The CDR3 consists of 13 residues. Germline V CDR1 and CDR2: SGHVS, FNYEAQ. CDR3 coding DNA: TGTGCCAGCAGCTTGGGGGAGGGCAATGAGCAGTTCTTC. It codes for CASSLGEGNEQFF.

V and J are TRBV29-1 and TRBJ2-3; TRBD1 matches 7 bases. Germline values: CDR1 SQVTM, CDR2 ANQGSEA. V was clipped by 7 bases and J by 5 bases; unmatched bases: 12. This CDR3 has 14 residues. CDR3 sequence: CSGAGTALVDTQYF. The DNA for the CDR3 is TGCAGCGGGGCCGGGACAGCCCTAGTAGATACGCAGTATTTT.

The chain is built from TRBV2 and TRBJ2-3; D may be TRBD2 (5 bases). V was pared by 2 bases and J by 6 bases, with 12 bases between. CDR1 SNHLY and CDR2 FYNNEI come from the germline V gene. The CDR3 sequence is 14 residues long. The CDR3 nucleotides are TGTGCCAGCAGTGAACTGGGAGAGATGGATACGCAGTATTTT. Translating gives CASSELGEMDTQYF.

The chain is built from TRBV13 and TRBJ1-1; tentative D call: TRBD1 (6 bases). V dropped 5 bases and J dropped 1 base, with 11 bases sitting between them. CDR1 is PRHDT and CDR2 is FYEKMQ in the germline V gene (reference sequence). There are 14 residues in the CDR3. CDR3 sequence (DNA): TGTGCCAGCAGCGCGGGCAGGGGGAACACTGAAGCTTTCTTT. The encoded protein is CASSAGRGNTEAFF.

V usage is TRBV10-1 and J usage is TRBJ2-1; D gene ambiguous. The CDR3 spans 13 residues. The V end lost 4 bases, the J end lost 9 bases, and 13 bases lay between the germline ends. The germline CDR1 and CDR2 sequences are WNHNN and SYGVQD (reference sequence). The chain's CDR3 is CASSVGPATEQFF. The CDR3 DNA follows: TGCGCCAGCAGTGTAGGGCCTGCGACTGAGCAGTTCTTC.

The chain links TRBV27 to TRBJ1-2, with TRBD1 matching over 9 bases. Per the germline V gene, CDR1 is MNHEY and CDR2 is SMNVEV (reference sequence). The CDR3 spans 14 residues. V shed 5 bases and J 4 bases; nucleotides not matched to a gene: 5. Written as DNA, the CDR3 is TGTGCCAGCAGTGGGACAGGGTTTGGCTATGGCTACACCTTC. Translation gives CASSGTGFGYGYTF.

This chain links TRBV7-9 with TRBJ2-3; D uncertain. Per germline, CDR1 SEHNR and CDR2 FQNEAQ (reference sequence). The ends were cut back, 10 bases at V and 12 bases at J, with 8 bases in the middle. The CDR3 extends over 8 amino acids. Here the CDR3 DNA reads TGTGCCATCCCCCCACAGTATTTT. As protein: CAIPPQYF.

This chain joins TRBV27 and TRBJ2-2; D not resolved. The length of the CDR3 is 15 residues. Trimming shortened V by 2 bases and J by 2 bases, and 9 bases separated the two germline ends. Germline V gene data show CDR1 as MNHEY and CDR2 as SMNVEV (reference sequence). The CDR3 coding sequence is TGTGCCAGCAGTTTAGCCGGGTACAACACCGGGGAGCTGTTTTTT. Its protein product is CASSLAGYNTGELFF.

CDR3 nucleotide sequence: TGTGCCAGCAGCTTAGATTCAGGGGGCCGCGAGCAGTACTTC. It specifies CASSLDSGGREQYF. This rearrangement joins TRBV13 to TRBJ2-7, with 8 positions matching TRBD1. Germline CDR1 is PRHDT and CDR2 is FYEKMQ (reference sequence). After removal of 1 base from V and 6 bases from J, the junction contained 5 bases not matched to a gene. CDR3 size: 14 residues.

CDR3 nucleotide sequence: TGTGCCAGTAGTCAGTTAGGGGTTAAGGACACTGAAGCTTTCTTT. Translated: CASSQLGVKDTEAFF. The chain has TRBV19 and TRBJ1-1, with D maybe TRBD1 (5 bases). Trimming stripped 5 bases from V and 3 bases from J, with 16 bases between. The CDR3 runs to 15 residues. Germline lookup yields CDR1 LNHDA and CDR2 SQIVND (reference sequence). Full variable domain (missing parts from reference TRBV19 and TRBJ1-1): DGGITQSPKYLFRKEGQNVTLSCEQNLNHDAMYWYRQDPGQGLRLIYYSQIVNDFQKGDIAEGYSVSREKKESFPLTVTSAQKNPTAFYLCASSQLGVKDTEAFFGQGTRLTVV.

The rearrangement joins TRBV4-1 to TRBJ1-3; D unclear. The CDR3 has 16 amino acids. Per germline, CDR1 MGHRA and CDR2 YSYEKL. The V and J ends lost 0 bases and 4 bases respectively, with 13 bases between them. The CDR3 bases are TGCGCCAGCAGCCAAGATGAGGGCCCAGTCGGAAACACCATATATTTT. Translated, it gives CASSQDEGPVGNTIYF.

Remarks on this clone: Other DNA variants within this sample encode the same CDR3. The rearrangement joins TRBV5-8 to TRBJ2-5; D may be TRBD1 or TRBD2 (5 bases each). Between the trimmed V and J ends, which lost 0 bases and 5 bases, there was a span of 8 bases. The CDR3 covers 13 residues. Germline V gives CDR1 SGHTS, CDR2 YDEGEE. In DNA form, the CDR3 reads TGTGCCAGCAGCTTGGTGGGGGTCGAGACCCAGTACTTC. This gives the protein CASSLVGVETQYF.

This chain uses TRBV6-5 with TRBJ2-1; D gene uncertain. The ends were cut back, 6 bases at V and 6 bases at J, with 9 bases in the middle. CDR3 length: 12 amino acids. Looked up from germline, CDR1 is MNHEY and CDR2 is SVGAGI. This CDR3 reads CASSPGRNEQFF. The CDR3 DNA sequence: TGTGCCAGCAGCCCCGGCCGCAATGAGCAGTTCTTC.

The CDR3 loop reads CASSQDTAGALDRYGYTF. CDR3 nucleotide sequence: TGCGCCAGCAGCCAAGATACGGCAGGGGCCCTCGATCGGTATGGCTACACCTTC. The gene calls are TRBV4-1 and TRBJ1-2; tentatively, D is TRBD1 (6 bases). Per the germline V gene, CDR1 is MGHRA and CDR2 is YSYEKL. The CDR3 length is 18 residues. V was clipped by 0 bases and J by 5 bases, with 22 bases between them.